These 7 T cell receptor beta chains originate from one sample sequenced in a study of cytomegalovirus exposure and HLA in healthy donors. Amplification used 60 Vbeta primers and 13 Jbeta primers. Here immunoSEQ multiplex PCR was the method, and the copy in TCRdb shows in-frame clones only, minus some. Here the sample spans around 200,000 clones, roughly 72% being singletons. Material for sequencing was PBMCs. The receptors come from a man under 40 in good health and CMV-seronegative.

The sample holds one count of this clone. CDR3 sequence (DNA): TGCGCCAGCAGCCGCGAGGAGGACTCCTACAATGAGCAGTTCTTC. It is translated as CASSREEDSYNEQFF. The chain carries TRBV4-1 and TRBJ2-1, with D perhaps TRBD2 (5 bases). The CDR3 length is 15 residues. Trimming shortened V by 4 bases and J by 0 bases, and 10 bases separated the two germline ends. The germline V gene has CDR1 MGHRA and CDR2 YSYEKL.

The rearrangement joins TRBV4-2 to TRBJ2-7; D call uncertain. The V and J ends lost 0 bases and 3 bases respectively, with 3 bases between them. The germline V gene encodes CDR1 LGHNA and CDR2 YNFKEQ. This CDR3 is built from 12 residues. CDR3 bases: TGTGCCAGCAGCCAAGACGTCTACGAGCAGTACTTC. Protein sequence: CASSQDVYEQYF.

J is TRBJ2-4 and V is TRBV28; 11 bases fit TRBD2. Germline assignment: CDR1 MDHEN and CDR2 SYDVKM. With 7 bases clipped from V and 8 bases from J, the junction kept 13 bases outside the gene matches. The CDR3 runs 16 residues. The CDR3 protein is CASTGGLAGWGYIQYF. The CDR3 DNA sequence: TGTGCCAGCACTGGAGGACTAGCGGGTTGGGGTTACATTCAGTACTTC.

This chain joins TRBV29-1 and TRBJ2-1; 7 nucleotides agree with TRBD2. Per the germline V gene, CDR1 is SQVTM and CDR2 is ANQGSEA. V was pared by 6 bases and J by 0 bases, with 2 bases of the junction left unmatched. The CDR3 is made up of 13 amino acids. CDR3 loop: CSVAGSSYNEQFF. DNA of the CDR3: TGCAGCGTAGCGGGAAGCTCCTACAATGAGCAGTTCTTC.

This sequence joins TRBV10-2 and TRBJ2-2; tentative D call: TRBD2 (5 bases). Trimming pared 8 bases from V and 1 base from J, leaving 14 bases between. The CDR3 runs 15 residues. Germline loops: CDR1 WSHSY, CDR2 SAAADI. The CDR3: CASRDGAVNTGELFF. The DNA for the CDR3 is TGCGCCAGCCGGGATGGAGCGGTGAACACCGGGGAGCTGTTTTTT.

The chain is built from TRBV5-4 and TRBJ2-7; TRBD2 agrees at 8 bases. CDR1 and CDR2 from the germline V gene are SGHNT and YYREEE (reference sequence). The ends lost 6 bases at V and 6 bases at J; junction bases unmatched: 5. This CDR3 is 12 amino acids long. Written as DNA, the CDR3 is TGTGCCAGCAAACGGGGGGGCTCCGAGCAGTACTTC. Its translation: CASKRGGSEQYF.

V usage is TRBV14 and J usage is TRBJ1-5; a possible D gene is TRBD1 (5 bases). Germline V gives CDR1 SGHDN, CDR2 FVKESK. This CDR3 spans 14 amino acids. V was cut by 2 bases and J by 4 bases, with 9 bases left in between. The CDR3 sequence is CASSQSGGNQPQHF. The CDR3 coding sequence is TGTGCCAGCAGCCAATCCGGGGGGAATCAGCCCCAGCATTTT.